Shown below are 16 T cell receptor beta chains from a single sample sequenced in a study of response to subunit inactivated influenza vaccine. A single record per CDR3 protein comes from TCRdb applying MiXCR to the RT-PCR reads. The sample has more than 450,000 distinct CDR3 sequences, 7.5% to 8.5% seen once. The sample consisted of PBMCs from blood, taken around 25 months after vaccination. Every receptor here comes from a man aged 45 to 70 who received an inactivated influenza vaccine.

The sample holds a few counts of this clonotype. The genes are TRBV5-1 and TRBJ2-1; 10 bases align to TRBD2. The trim removed 4 bases at V and 4 bases at J, leaving 5 bases unmatched. The V gene's germline CDR1 is SGHRS and CDR2 YFSETQ. This CDR3 spans 15 amino acids. The CDR3 nucleotides are TGCGCCAGCAGCGAGGGACTAGCGTTATACAATGAGCAGTTCTTC. The encoded protein is CASSEGLALYNEQFF. The full variable domain, in which reference TRBV5-1 and TRBJ2-1 provide the parts outside the CDR3, is KAGVTQTPRYLIKTRGQQVTLSCSPISGHRSVSWYQQTPGQGLQFLFEYFSETQRNKGNFPGRFSGRQFSNSRSEMNVSTLELGDSALYLCASSEGLALYNEQFFGPGTRLTVL.

This clonotype was counted a few times. V and J are TRBV5-6 and TRBJ2-7; TRBD2 might be the D (5 bases). Germline assignment: CDR1 SGHDT and CDR2 YYEEEE. There are 13 residues in the CDR3. Trimming cost V 1 base and J 5 bases, with 10 bases left between them. CDR3 loop: CASSLLGDNEQYF. The CDR3 DNA is TGTGCCAGCAGCTTGTTGGGAGATAACGAGCAGTACTTC.

The chain is built from TRBV29-1 and TRBJ2-5, with 10 bases that match TRBD2. CDR1 is SQVTM, CDR2 ANQGSEA, per germline. This CDR3 is 14 amino acids long. The ends lost 7 bases at V and 2 bases at J; junction bases unmatched: 7. CDR3 nucleotides: TGCAGCGCTGCCAGGACTAGCGGTCAAGAGACCCAGTACTTC. Protein: CSAARTSGQETQYF.

This clonotype has a count of ten or more. J is TRBJ2-1 and V is TRBV20-1; TRBD2 aligns across 8 bases. The CDR3 extends over 14 amino acids. V was pared by 0 bases and J by 8 bases, with 6 bases of the junction left unmatched. CDR1 and CDR2 (germline): DFQATT, SNEGSKA (reference sequence). The CDR3: CSARENGGVYEQFF. CDR3 nucleotide sequence: TGCAGTGCTAGAGAAAACGGGGGGGTGTATGAGCAGTTCTTC.

The V gene is TRBV11-2, the J gene TRBJ2-1, with 11 bases matching TRBD2. The J segment lost 5 bases and the V segment lost 5 bases, leaving 14 bases of the junction unmatched. CDR1 SGHAT and CDR2 FQNNGV come from the germline V gene. CDR3 length equals 18 residues. The CDR3 protein is CASSPTSGSGRGNNEQFF. DNA for the CDR3: TGTGCCAGCAGCCCTACTAGCGGGAGTGGTCGAGGGAACAATGAGCAGTTCTTC.

This clonotype was seen many times. V is TRBV10-3 and J is TRBJ2-3; D may be TRBD1 (6 bases). The CDR3 totals 14 residues. Germline lookup yields CDR1 ENHRY and CDR2 SYGVKD. V shed 5 bases and J shed 0 bases, with 9 bases lying between them. CDR3: CAISRTGSTDTQYF. CDR3 nucleotide sequence: TGTGCCATCAGTAGAACAGGGAGCACAGATACGCAGTATTTT.

The gene calls are TRBV6-1 and TRBJ2-7; TRBD1 is a possible D gene (5 bases). The CDR3 is 14 amino acids. Germline V CDR1 and CDR2: MNHNS, SASEGT. The germline V and J ends were trimmed by 2 bases and 6 bases, with 14 bases remaining between them. DNA for the CDR3: TGTGCCAGCAGTGAACGGGCAGGGATAAGCGAGCAGTACTTC. Protein: CASSERAGISEQYF.

This clonotype was seen repeatedly, ten times or more. V gene TRBV7-2 combines with J gene TRBJ2-7; 9 nucleotides agree with TRBD1. This CDR3 has 14 amino acids. From germline, CDR1 is SGHTA and CDR2 FQGNSA. The junction had 2 bases not matched to a gene; V was cut back by 5 bases and J by 0 bases. As DNA, the CDR3 is TGTGCCAGCAGCAAGACAGGGGGCTCCTACGAGCAGTACTTC. The encoded protein is CASSKTGGSYEQYF.

The chain carries TRBV20-1 and TRBJ2-1; no clear D. V lost 0 bases and J 3 bases, leaving 24 bases between the germline ends. CDR3 size: 19 residues. The germline gives CDR1 DFQATT, CDR2 SNEGSKA (reference sequence). CDR3 protein: CSARDGRNSLNRVYNEQFF. The CDR3 nucleotides read TGCAGTGCTAGAGACGGCCGGAACAGTTTAAATAGGGTCTACAATGAGCAGTTCTTC.

The V call is TRBV7-2, the J call TRBJ1-6, with a tentative D call TRBD1 (5 bases). CDR3 size: 16 residues. Trimming pared 5 bases from V and 10 bases from J, leaving 21 bases between. Germline V gene data show CDR1 as SGHTA and CDR2 as FQGNSA. DNA for the CDR3: TGTGCCAGCAGCCCTAGGGGTCTATCGAACGGGTCACCCCTCCACTTT. Its protein product is CASSPRGLSNGSPLHF.

This clonotype was recorded many times. The DNA is omitted, as the CDR3 cannot be located on it reliably, and the CDR3 follows TCRdb's listing. This sequence joins TRBV21-1 and TRBJ1-2; TRBD1 was called by the table and not checked on the DNA. TRBV21-1 is tagged as a pseudogene. The CDR3 adds up to 14 amino acids, both ends counted. The chain's CDR3 is CASSKVGQGNGYTF.

There are many counts of this clonotype. This sequence joins TRBV18 and TRBJ2-7; D unresolved. The V gene's germline CDR1 is KGHSH and CDR2 LQKENI. The CDR3 contains 14 residues. The germline V and J ends were trimmed by 3 bases and 4 bases, with 13 bases remaining between them. CDR3 protein: CASSPGSWSYEQYF. The CDR3 DNA reads TGTGCCAGCTCACCTGGATCATGGTCGTACGAGCAGTACTTC.

The chain uses TRBV4-2 and TRBJ2-1; TRBD1 agrees at 10 bases. V was clipped by 4 bases and J by 9 bases; unmatched bases: 9. This CDR3 comprises 15 residues. CDR1 LGHNA and CDR2 YNFKEQ come from the germline V gene. CDR3 loop: CASSRNKGTGAEQFF. CDR3 bases: TGTGCCAGCAGCCGTAATAAAGGGACAGGGGCTGAGCAGTTCTTC.

This clonotype was recorded many times. The J gene is TRBJ2-3, the V gene TRBV5-1; 11 bases line up with TRBD2. V trimming: 4 bases; J trimming: 2 bases; junction bases outside the gene matches: 6. Germline loops: CDR1 SGHRS, CDR2 YFSETQ. The CDR3 spans 16 residues. The CDR3 loop is CASSPLTSGNTDTQYF. DNA of the CDR3: TGCGCCAGCAGCCCCCTGACTAGCGGGAACACAGATACGCAGTATTTT.

The rearrangement uses TRBV20-1 and TRBJ1-5; the D is unclear. Trimming pared 0 bases from V and 1 base from J, leaving 13 bases between. In germline, CDR1 is DFQATT, CDR2 SNEGSKA (reference sequence). The CDR3 contains 16 residues. The CDR3, as DNA: TGCAGTGCTAGAGATGGAGGGAGGTCGAGCAATCAGCCCCAGCATTTT. Translation gives CSARDGGRSSNQPQHF.

This clonotype was counted between two and nine times. V is TRBV4-2 and J is TRBJ2-6; D unclear. The CDR3 consists of 15 residues. V gave up 2 bases and J gave up 6 bases, with 11 bases separating them. Per the germline V gene, CDR1 is LGHNA and CDR2 is YNFKEQ. The CDR3 DNA follows: TGTGCCAGCAGCCAAACTCCGGCGGAGGCCAACGTCCTGACTTTC. Protein sequence: CASSQTPAEANVLTF.